The next 8 T cell receptor beta chains were all read from a single sample in a study of blood T cell repertoires in COVID-19. Generated by immunoSEQ multiplex PCR, the TCRdb table keeps only in-frame clones and is missing some. The sample has tens of thousands of clones, around 83% seen once. The sequenced sample consisted of peripheral blood. These TCRs come from a woman aged 80 or older in a cohort sampled during active or convalescent COVID-19.

The chain couples TRBV6-5 to TRBJ1-2, with a weak D call TRBD1 (5 bases). CDR3 length equals 14 residues. Germline CDR1 and CDR2: MNHEY and SVGAGI. V lost 0 bases to trimming and J lost 7 bases, with 12 bases between them. This CDR3 is CASSYSAGMGGYTF. DNA of the CDR3: TGTGCCAGCAGTTACTCGGCAGGGATGGGTGGCTACACCTTC.

CDR3 DNA: TGTGCCTGGAGCGGTCCTACTGGGAGCTCCTACAATGAGCAGTTCTTC. It is translated as CAWSGPTGSSYNEQFF. J is TRBJ2-1 and V is TRBV30; the D gene is possibly TRBD2 (5 bases). Germline lookup yields CDR1 GTSNPN and CDR2 SVGIG (reference sequence). Trimming shortened V by 3 bases and J by 0 bases, and 15 bases separated the two germline ends. This CDR3 contains 16 residues.

The chain carries TRBV5-4 and TRBJ2-3; D is uncertain. The CDR3 has 15 amino acids. V was clipped by 4 bases and J by 0 bases, with 12 bases between them. Germline CDR1 is SGHNT and CDR2 is YYREEE (reference sequence). In nucleotides, the CDR3 is TGTGCCAGCAGCCTGTCGGGTGCTAGCACAGATACGCAGTATTTT. Translating it yields CASSLSGASTDTQYF.

J is TRBJ1-2 and V is TRBV30; D is unresolved. The germline V gene encodes CDR1 GTSNPN and CDR2 SVGIG (reference sequence). This CDR3 region has 14 residues. Between the trimmed V and J ends, which lost 3 bases and 4 bases, there was a span of 15 bases. CDR3: CAWSEGLRGYGYTF. Written as DNA, the CDR3 is TGTGCCTGGAGCGAGGGATTGCGAGGCTATGGCTACACCTTC.

The chain carries TRBV5-5 and TRBJ2-7; 11 bases line up with TRBD1. The V gene's germline CDR1 is SGHKS and CDR2 YYEKEE (reference sequence). The CDR3 totals 15 residues. The ends lost 4 bases at V and 6 bases at J; junction bases unmatched: 9. The CDR3 sequence: CASSPRDRGSFEQYF. CDR3 sequence (DNA): TGTGCCAGCAGCCCCCGGGACAGGGGGTCGTTCGAGCAGTACTTC.

This chain joins TRBV14 and TRBJ1-2; maybe TRBD1 (6 bases). The CDR3 totals 15 residues. Germline V CDR1 and CDR2: SGHDN, FVKESK. V was trimmed by 1 base and J by 4 bases, leaving 13 bases between them. CDR3 nucleotides: TGTGCCAGCAGCCAAGCTGGTGCAGGGGCCTATGGCTACACCTTC. Amino acids: CASSQAGAGAYGYTF.

The chain links TRBV4-1 to TRBJ2-1; 9 bases align to TRBD2. Germline V lookup: CDR1 MGHRA, CDR2 YSYEKL. The CDR3 extends over 15 amino acids. V gave up 8 bases and J gave up 10 bases; unmatched junction bases: 15. CDR3 DNA: TGCGCCAGCGGTATGGCGGGAGGGCCCATATTAGAGCAGTTCTTC. Residues: CASGMAGGPILEQFF.

The chain combines TRBV28 with TRBJ1-2, with D unresolved. V was trimmed by 6 bases and J by 1 base, leaving 12 bases between them. CDR3 length: 14 amino acids. Germline CDR1 is MDHEN and CDR2 is SYDVKM. The CDR3 DNA is TGTGCCAGCAGGAGGGTACCCCTTAACTATGGCTACACCTTC. This translates into CASRRVPLNYGYTF.